The rows below give T cell receptor beta chains drawn from one sample of a study of shared clonotypes between healthy human individuals. TCRdb keeps only in-frame clones here, not all; method: immunoSEQ multiplex PCR. The repertoire holds roughly 1,800,000 clones, approximately 94% seen once, with more than 0.9% in the top ten. The source material was naive CD8+ T cells sorted from blood. These receptors came from a young man in good health. The CDR3 runs from the conserved cysteine through the conserved F or W. A D gene is named only where the DNA matches it firmly. For some rows the clone size is stated as once, few or many, or as a class when expanded; others skip it.

D	J	size	V	length	DNA	CDR3
-	TRBJ2-5	-	TRBV25-1	16	TGTGCCAGCAGTGACAGGCAGGAGGAGTACCAAGAGACCCAGTACTTC	CASSDRQEEYQETQYF
TRBD2	TRBJ2-7	once	TRBV5-1	16	TGCGCCAGCAGCGGGGGACTAGCGGGAGCAGCCTACGAGCAGTACTTC	CASSGGLAGAAYEQYF
-	TRBJ2-5	-	TRBV11-2	15	TGTGCCAGCAGCTTAGATACCGGGGGCGGAGAGACCCAGTACTTC	CASSLDTGGGETQYF
TRBD1	TRBJ2-5	-	TRBV30	15	TGTGCCTGGAGTTTCACAGGGGGCTTCTCGGAGACCCAGTACTTC	CAWSFTGGFSETQYF
-	TRBJ2-2	-	TRBV6-5	15	TGTGCCAGCAGTTACTCCGGCGAGAACACCGGGGAGCTGTTTTTT	CASSYSGENTGELFF
-	TRBJ1-1	-	TRBV2	11	TGTGCCAGCGTCACGAACACTGAAGCTTTCTTT	CASVTNTEAFF
TRBD2	TRBJ2-3	-	TRBV7-8	16	TGTGCCAGCAGCTTAGACAGCGGGGGGGAAACAGATACGCAGTATTTT	CASSLDSGGETDTQYF
TRBD1	TRBJ1-3	-	TRBV15	19	TGTGCCACCAGCACCCTACTCCGGACAGGGGAACGCTCTGGAAACACCATATATTTT	CATSTLLRTGERSGNTIYF
TRBD2	TRBJ2-5	-	TRBV5-6	14	TGTGCCAGCAGCTTGATGGGGGAGGGAGAGACCCAGTACTTC	CASSLMGEGETQYF
-	TRBJ2-4	-	TRBV6-6	15	TGTGCCAGCAGTTACCCATCGGGTGGAGCAGAGTTTCAGTACTTC	CASSYPSGGAEFQYF
-	TRBJ2-7	once	TRBV27	14	TGTGCCAGCAGTTTATCCGTAGGGTCTCGGGAGCAGTACTTC	CASSLSVGSREQYF
-	TRBJ2-1	-	TRBV30	12	TGTGCCTGGAGTGTGAGGGTTCATGAGCAGTTCTTC	CAWSVRVHEQFF
-	TRBJ2-3	-	TRBV27	15	TGTGCCAGCAGGCAACAGGGCCCGGGCACAGATACGCAGTATTTT	CASRQQGPGTDTQYF
-	TRBJ1-2	-	TRBV5-8	16	TGTGCCAGCAGCTTGTATTTGGCGGGACCCACGGGCGGCTACACCTTC	CASSLYLAGPTGGYTF
-	TRBJ2-7	-	TRBV18	13	TGTGCCAGCTCACCCGAGGGATCCTACGAGCAGTACTTC	CASSPEGSYEQYF
TRBD1	TRBJ2-2	-	TRBV27	17	TGTGCCAGCAGTGGGGGTCCCGGGACAGGGGAGGCCGGGGAGCTGTTTTTT	CASSGGPGTGEAGELFF
-	TRBJ2-5	-	TRBV5-1	18	TGCGCCAGCAGCCTCCACAGCAGACAGAGCTCTTACCAAGAGACCCAGTACTTC	CASSLHSRQSSYQETQYF
TRBD1	TRBJ2-7	once	TRBV29-1	13	TGCAGCACTACAGGGGGGAGAGCCTACGAGCAGTACTTC	CSTTGGRAYEQYF
TRBD2	TRBJ2-2	-	TRBV10-1	16	TGCGCCAGCAGTGAGTCTACTAGCGGGAGCGCTGGGGAGCTGTTTTTT	CASSESTSGSAGELFF
-	TRBJ1-5	-	TRBV15	15	TGTGCCACCAGCAGAGCACCAGAAGGTGATCAGCCCCAGCATTTT	CATSRAPEGDQPQHF
-	TRBJ1-2	-	TRBV19	17	TGTGCCAGTAGTATTCTGTCGGGTATCACGGGGGGCGCTGGCTACACCTTC	CASSILSGITGGAGYTF
TRBD1	TRBJ1-1	-	TRBV6-6	15	TGTGCCAGCAGTCCCCAACAGGGGGTGTTCACTGAAGCTTTCTTT	CASSPQQGVFTEAFF
-	TRBJ1-1	-	TRBV28	14	TGTGCCAGCACCACGGGACAAGCGAACACTGAAGCTTTCTTT	CASTTGQANTEAFF
-	TRBJ2-7	-	TRBV2	12	TGTGCCGCCCGGACGGTCTCCTACGAGCAGTACTTC	CAARTVSYEQYF